These 16 T cell receptor beta chains came from one sample sequenced in a study of monozygotic twins with cystic fibrosis. Profiling relied on immunoSEQ multiplex PCR, and the TCRdb table lists in-frame clones only, not all of them. The table shows about 36,000 clones, with over 75% occurring only once. The specimen sequenced was blood. The receptors originated from a girl aged 2 to 10 with cystic fibrosis.

This clone appeared a few times. The rearrangement joins TRBV6-1 to TRBJ1-6; D ambiguous. CDR1 is MNHNS, CDR2 SASEGT, per germline. V was clipped by 2 bases and J by 8 bases, with 10 bases between them. CDR3 length: 14 amino acids. The CDR3 spells CASSEPRWDSPLHF. The DNA of the CDR3 is TGTGCCAGCAGTGAACCCAGGTGGGATTCACCCCTCCACTTT.

In DNA, the CDR3 is TGTGCCAGCAGTGCCGGGGGAATAAGTGAAAAACTGTTTTTT. Translating gives CASSAGGISEKLFF. This chain uses TRBV2 with TRBJ1-4; tentatively, D is TRBD1 (5 bases). Looked up from germline, CDR1 is SNHLY and CDR2 is FYNNEI. The CDR3 is 14 residues long. V lost 4 bases to trimming and J lost 7 bases, with 13 bases between them.

The CDR3 region has the DNA TGCGCCAGCAGCCAAGGAGTTTGGGGAGTTGGGGCAACTAATGAAAAACTGTTTTTT. It specifies CASSQGVWGVGATNEKLFF. The chain uses TRBV4-3 and TRBJ1-4; D gene unclear. Germline V gives CDR1 LGHNA, CDR2 YSLEER. This CDR3 region has 19 residues. V lost 1 base, J lost 0 bases, and 18 bases lay in between.

The rearrangement uses TRBV7-6 and TRBJ2-7; 9 nucleotides line up with TRBD1. This CDR3 has 15 amino acids. Germline V CDR1 and CDR2: SGHVS, FNYEAQ. J lost 5 bases, V lost 5 bases, and 10 bases had no gene match. The CDR3 loop is CASSQHRTGENEQYF. The CDR3 DNA sequence: TGTGCCAGCAGCCAACACCGGACAGGGGAGAACGAGCAGTACTTC.

The rearrangement joins TRBV6-5 to TRBJ1-5, with 7 bases identical to TRBD1. After removal of 6 bases from V and 4 bases from J, the junction contained 9 bases not matched to a gene. The V gene's germline CDR1 is MNHEY and CDR2 SVGAGI. This CDR3 is built from 15 residues. In DNA, the CDR3 is TGTGCCAGCAGAGCGCCCGACAGGGTTAATCAGCCCCAGCATTTT. This codes for CASRAPDRVNQPQHF.

The V gene is TRBV6-1, the J gene TRBJ1-4; D is unclear. The CDR3 sequence is 15 residues long. Per germline, CDR1 MNHNS and CDR2 SASEGT. Trimming removed 3 bases at V and 5 bases at J, with 13 bases between. The DNA for the CDR3 is TGTGCCAGCAGTGATGGGCCACGGAGGAATGAAAAACTGTTTTTT. Its protein is CASSDGPRRNEKLFF.

The chain uses TRBV7-2 and TRBJ2-7; tentative D call: TRBD2 (6 bases). CDR3 size: 15 residues. CDR1 and CDR2 (germline): SGHTA, FQGNSA. V dropped 5 bases and J dropped 3 bases, with 17 bases sitting between them. The CDR3 coding sequence is TGTGCCAGCAGCGTCGGCGGGGTTATCTTCTACGAGCAGTACTTC. This translates into CASSVGGVIFYEQYF.

This chain uses TRBV9 with TRBJ2-5, with D possibly matching TRBD2 (6 bases). Germline lookup yields CDR1 SGDLS and CDR2 YYNGEE. This CDR3 is built from 15 residues. V lost 3 bases and J 2 bases, leaving 14 bases between the germline ends. This CDR3 is CASSAGAGRQETQYF. The CDR3 DNA follows: TGTGCCAGCAGCGCTGGGGCGGGGCGTCAAGAGACCCAGTACTTC.

This clone was detected only once. V is TRBV7-9 and J is TRBJ1-1; D gene uncertain. The V gene lost 5 bases and the J gene lost 0 bases, with 7 bases spanning the gap. The CDR3 is 13 amino acids. Per germline, CDR1 SEHNR and CDR2 FQNEAQ (reference sequence). CDR3 nucleotide sequence: TGTGCCAGCAGCCCAGGCATGAACACTGAAGCTTTCTTT. Residues: CASSPGMNTEAFF.

V usage is TRBV15 and J usage is TRBJ1-5; TRBD1 is a possible D gene (5 bases). This CDR3 has 15 amino acids. The V and J ends lost 1 base and 3 bases respectively, with 10 bases between them. The germline V gene encodes CDR1 LNHNV and CDR2 YYDKDF (reference sequence). The chain's CDR3 is CATSRGGTDNQPQHF. The CDR3 nucleotides are TGTGCCACCAGCAGAGGGGGGACGGACAATCAGCCCCAGCATTTT.

The chain links TRBV6-4 to TRBJ2-1, with TRBD2 matching 7 bases. The V gene end was trimmed by 4 bases and the J gene end by 2 bases; junction bases not matched to a gene: 8. CDR3 length: 16 residues. Germline V CDR1 and CDR2: MRHNA, SNTAGT. The CDR3 region has the DNA TGTGCCAGCAGTGCGGCGGGAGCGAATCCCTACAATGAGCAGTTCTTC. Translating gives CASSAAGANPYNEQFF.

CDR3 DNA: TGTGCAAGTCGCTTAGGACAGGGCAATTCACCCCTCCACTTT. The encoded protein is CASRLGQGNSPLHF. The rearrangement joins TRBV12-2 to TRBJ1-6; the table's D call of TRBD1 was not tested on the DNA. TRBV12-2 is a pseudogene locus. The CDR3 length is 14 residues.

The chain uses TRBV4-1 and TRBJ1-3; no clear D gene. The CDR3 loop spans 18 amino acids. Germline CDR1 is MGHRA and CDR2 is YSYEKL. Trimming cost V 4 bases and J 3 bases, with 22 bases left between them. Here the CDR3 reads CASSLWFRVGYFGNTIYF. The CDR3 DNA follows: TGCGCCAGCAGCCTATGGTTTAGGGTGGGGTACTTTGGAAACACCATATATTTT.

This CDR3 reads CAWDRGNQPQHF. CDR3 nucleotides: TGTGCCTGGGACAGGGGCAATCAGCCCCAGCATTTT. The V gene is TRBV30, the J gene TRBJ1-5; 7 bases align to TRBD1. Germline V gene sequence: CDR1 GTSNPN, CDR2 SVGIG (reference sequence). The CDR3 is 12 residues long. Losses at the gene ends were 5 bases for V and 2 bases for J; bases not matched to a gene: 0.

The chain has TRBV4-2 and TRBJ1-2, with D possibly TRBD1 on 5 matching bases. V was clipped by 1 base and J by 7 bases, with 16 bases between them. This CDR3 is built from 15 residues. CDR1 is LGHNA and CDR2 is YNFKEQ in the germline V gene. CDR3 loop: CASSQVGIQEGGYTF. The DNA of the CDR3 is TGTGCCAGCAGCCAAGTCGGTATACAGGAGGGTGGCTACACCTTC.

The chain employs TRBV5-1 and TRBJ2-5; D unclear. Germline CDR1 is SGHRS and CDR2 is YFSETQ. Between the trimmed V and J ends, which lost 0 bases and 1 base, there was a span of 10 bases. This CDR3 contains 15 residues. This chain's CDR3 is CASSLAKVFQETQYF. As DNA, the CDR3 is TGCGCCAGCAGCTTGGCCAAGGTCTTCCAAGAGACCCAGTACTTC.